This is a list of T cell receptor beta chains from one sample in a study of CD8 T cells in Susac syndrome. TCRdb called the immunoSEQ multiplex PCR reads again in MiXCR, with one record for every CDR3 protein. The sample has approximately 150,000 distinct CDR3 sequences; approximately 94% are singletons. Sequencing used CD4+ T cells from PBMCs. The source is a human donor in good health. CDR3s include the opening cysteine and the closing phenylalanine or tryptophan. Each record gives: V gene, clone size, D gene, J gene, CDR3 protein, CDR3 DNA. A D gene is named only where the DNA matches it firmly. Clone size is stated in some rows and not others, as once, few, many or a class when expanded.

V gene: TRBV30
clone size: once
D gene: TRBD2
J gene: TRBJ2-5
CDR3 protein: CAWSPRTSGRVTQYF
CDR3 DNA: TGTGCCTGGAGTCCCCGGACTAGCGGACGTGTAACCCAGTACTTC

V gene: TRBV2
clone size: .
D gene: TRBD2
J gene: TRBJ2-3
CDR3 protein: CASSDGAGGGTDTQYF
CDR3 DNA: TGTGCCAGCAGTGACGGAGCGGGAGGGGGCACAGATACGCAGTATTTT

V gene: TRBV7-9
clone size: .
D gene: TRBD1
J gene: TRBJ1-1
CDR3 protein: CASSFSNPDRGQAFF
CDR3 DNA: TGTGCCAGCAGCTTCTCTAACCCTGACAGGGGGCAAGCTTTCTTT

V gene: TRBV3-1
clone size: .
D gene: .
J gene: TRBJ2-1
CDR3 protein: CASSLQVISSEQFF
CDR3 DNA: TGTGCCAGCAGCCTGCAGGTGATTAGCAGTGAGCAGTTCTTC

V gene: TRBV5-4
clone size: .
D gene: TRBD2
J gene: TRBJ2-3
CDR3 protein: CASSHSGRAGDTQYF
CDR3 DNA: TGTGCCAGCAGCCATAGCGGGAGGGCCGGCGATACGCAGTATTTT

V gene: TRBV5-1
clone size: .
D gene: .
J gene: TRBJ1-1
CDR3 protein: CASSLVLSGNTEAFF
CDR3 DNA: TGCGCCAGCAGCTTGGTTTTGTCAGGAAACACTGAAGCTTTCTTT

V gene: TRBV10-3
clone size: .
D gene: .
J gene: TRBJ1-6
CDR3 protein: CAISEPLGGSNTNSPLHF
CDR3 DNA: TGTGCCATCAGTGAGCCCCTTGGAGGGTCCAATACTAATTCACCCCTCCACTTT

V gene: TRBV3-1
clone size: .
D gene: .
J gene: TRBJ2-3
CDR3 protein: CASSQFFSLPDTQYF
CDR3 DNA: TGTGCCAGCAGCCAATTTTTCTCTTTGCCAGATACGCAGTATTTT

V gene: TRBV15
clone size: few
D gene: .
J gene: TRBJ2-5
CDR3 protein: CATSRDQGTQYF
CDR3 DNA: TGTGCCACCAGCAGAGATCAAGGGACCCAGTACTTC

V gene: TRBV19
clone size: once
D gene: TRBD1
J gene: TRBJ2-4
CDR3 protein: CASSIGRGRAAKNIQYF
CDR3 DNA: TGTGCCAGTAGTATTGGCAGGGGGCGTGCGGCCAAAAACATTCAGTACTTC